What follows are 32 T cell receptor beta chains derived from one specimen sequenced in a study of blood T cell repertoires in COVID-19. Method: immunoSEQ multiplex PCR; TCRdb's copy keeps in-frame clones and lacks some. The top ten clones hold about 9.1% of a sample with some 270,000 clones, roughly 85% of them seen once. The sequencing input was PBMCs or T cells enriched from blood (not recorded which). These receptors were taken from a woman aged 50 to 65 with acute COVID-19.

The chain recombines TRBV6-6 with TRBJ2-3, with 8 bases identical to TRBD2. This CDR3 has 16 amino acids. The V and J ends lost 2 bases and 4 bases, in that order; junction bases with no gene match: 8. Germline assignment: CDR1 MNHNY and CDR2 SVGAGI (reference sequence). The CDR3 loop reads CASSYPGLDMSDTQYF. CDR3 coding DNA: TGTGCCAGCAGTTACCCGGGACTAGATATGTCAGATACGCAGTATTTT.

This clone has only one observation. The V and J genes are TRBV5-6 and TRBJ2-5; a weak D match, TRBD1 (6 bases). Per germline, CDR1 SGHDT and CDR2 YYEEEE. Trimming removed 4 bases at V and 13 bases at J, with 20 bases between. CDR3 length: 13 amino acids. The CDR3 here is CASSPEARQELYF. DNA of the CDR3: TGTGCCAGCAGCCCAGAGGCACGACAGGAATTGTACTTC.

This chain joins TRBV28 and TRBJ1-5, with 9 bases lining up with TRBD1. CDR3 length: 16 amino acids. Per the germline V gene, CDR1 is MDHEN and CDR2 is SYDVKM. J lost 3 bases, V lost 6 bases, and 9 bases had no gene match. CDR3 in amino acids: CASRFPGQGFNQPQHF. The CDR3 region has the DNA TGTGCCAGCAGGTTCCCGGGACAGGGCTTCAATCAGCCCCAGCATTTT.

This chain connects TRBV28 to TRBJ1-2; 7 bases match TRBD1. The junction had 10 bases not matched to a gene; V was cut back by 6 bases and J by 3 bases. Germline V gene data show CDR1 as MDHEN and CDR2 as SYDVKM. The CDR3 has 15 amino acids. For the CDR3, the DNA is TGTGCCAGCAGGTTCACTAGGGGGCTTGACTATGGCTACACCTTC. Translated, it gives CASRFTRGLDYGYTF.

This clone occurred once. The chain carries TRBV29-1 and TRBJ1-5; D gene uncertain. The CDR3 length is 12 residues. Between the trimmed V and J ends, which lost 7 bases and 5 bases, there was a span of 12 bases. CDR1 SQVTM and CDR2 ANQGSEA come from the germline V gene. Here the CDR3 DNA reads TGCAGCGCCGGTAGTCAGGATCAGCCCCAGCATTTT. This sequence encodes CSAGSQDQPQHF.

V and J are TRBV5-6 and TRBJ1-2, with 10 positions matching TRBD1. Germline loops: CDR1 SGHDT, CDR2 YYEEEE. Trimming at V came to 4 bases and at J to 3 bases, leaving 15 bases not matched to a gene. This CDR3 is 18 amino acids long. This chain's CDR3 is CASSPNSPGQGRHYGYTF. DNA for the CDR3: TGTGCCAGCAGCCCTAATTCGCCGGGACAGGGGAGGCACTATGGCTACACCTTC.

This chain joins TRBV30 and TRBJ1-6; the D gene is possibly TRBD1 (5 bases). V lost 2 bases and J 6 bases, leaving 14 bases between the germline ends. The CDR3 runs to 15 residues. The germline V gene encodes CDR1 GTSNPN and CDR2 SVGIG (reference sequence). In DNA, the CDR3 is TGTGCCTGGAGTTTGCAGGTAGGGGCTAATTCACCCCTCCACTTT. It encodes CAWSLQVGANSPLHF.

Of note for this clone: Its ends do not fully match the called genes, so a read error is possible. The J gene is TRBJ2-5, the V gene TRBV7-7; TRBD1 aligns across 7 bases. The CDR3 loop spans 14 amino acids. In germline, CDR1 is SSHAT, CDR2 FNYEAQ (reference sequence). The CDR3 sequence is CASSTRQGGETQYF. In DNA form, the CDR3 reads TGTGCTAGCAGCACCAGACAGGGTGGAGAGACCCAGTACTTC.

This clone has just one count. The chain joins TRBV30 to TRBJ1-2; no definite D call. Germline loops: CDR1 GTSNPN, CDR2 SVGIG (reference sequence). The CDR3 is 14 residues long. V lost 2 bases and J 2 bases, leaving 12 bases between the germline ends. The CDR3 here is CAWSSSFQNYGYTF. As DNA, the CDR3 is TGTGCCTGGAGTTCCAGTTTCCAGAACTATGGCTACACCTTC.

The rearrangement joins TRBV7-2 to TRBJ1-2, with TRBD1 as a possible D gene (5 bases). The CDR3 extends over 13 amino acids. Germline V CDR1 and CDR2: SGHTA, FQGNSA. Trimming cost V 5 bases and J 5 bases, with 12 bases left between them. As DNA, the CDR3 is TGTGCCAGCAGCCACGGGGGGGGTTATGGCTACACCTTC. This translates into CASSHGGGYGYTF.

This clone was recorded once. J is TRBJ1-5 and V is TRBV18, with TRBD1 matching 9 bases. The CDR3 length is 14 residues. Unmatched junction bases numbered 2, after V lost 1 base and J lost 7 bases. The germline gives CDR1 KGHSH, CDR2 LQKENI. Here the CDR3 reads CASSPRTGDQPQHF. In DNA, the CDR3 is TGTGCCAGCTCACCACGGACAGGGGACCAGCCCCAGCATTTT.

The rearrangement uses TRBV19 and TRBJ1-1; D unresolved. Trimming stripped 1 base from V and 5 bases from J, with 8 bases between. The CDR3 totals 13 residues. From germline, CDR1 is LNHDA and CDR2 SQIVND (reference sequence). CDR3 sequence reads: CASSIGLGTEAFF. Written as DNA, the CDR3 is TGTGCCAGTAGTATAGGACTAGGGACTGAAGCTTTCTTT.

This chain uses TRBV30 with TRBJ1-5; D call uncertain. V lost 0 bases and J 4 bases, leaving 7 bases between the germline ends. The CDR3 has 13 residues. CDR1 and CDR2 (germline): GTSNPN, SVGIG (reference sequence). The CDR3 DNA reads TGTGCCTGGAGTGTTGGGGAGAATCAGCCCCAGCATTTT. Amino acid sequence: CAWSVGENQPQHF.

This clone was observed a single time. V usage is TRBV5-1 and J usage is TRBJ1-3, with TRBD1 matching 7 bases. The CDR3 totals 15 residues. The germline V gene has CDR1 SGHRS and CDR2 YFSETQ. Trimming took 4 bases from V and 0 from J; bases not matched to a gene: 4. CDR3 loop: CASSTWDSSGNTIYF. For the CDR3, the DNA is TGCGCCAGCAGCACCTGGGACAGCTCTGGAAACACCATATATTTT.

The chain uses TRBV3-1 (or the pseudogene TRBV3-2) and TRBJ1-2; no definite D call. V lost 0 bases and J lost 7, with 12 bases in between. The germline V gene encodes CDR1 LGHDT and CDR2 YNNKEL (reference sequence). This CDR3 is built from 14 residues. The CDR3 DNA is TGTGCCAGCAGCCAAGAGGTCGGAGGCTCTGGCTACACCTTC. Translation gives CASSQEVGGSGYTF.

The genes are TRBV19 and TRBJ2-2; 12 nucleotides agree with TRBD2. After removal of 6 bases from V and 4 bases from J, the junction contained 9 bases not matched to a gene. Germline V gives CDR1 LNHDA, CDR2 SQIVND (reference sequence). This CDR3 is built from 17 residues. The CDR3 sequence is CASRPSGTSGRTGELFF. Written as DNA, the CDR3 is TGTGCCAGTAGGCCATCCGGGACTAGCGGGCGCACCGGGGAGCTGTTTTTT.

This clone was recorded a few times. CDR3 in amino acids: CASRLAVGASTDTQYF. The CDR3 bases are TGTGCAAGTCGCTTAGCTGTGGGGGCAAGCACAGATACGCAGTATTTT. The chain has TRBV12-2 and TRBJ2-3; TRBD1 is the table's D call, not checked against the DNA. TRBV12-2 is listed as a pseudogene. The CDR3 runs to 16 residues.

As for this clone: This sample includes further DNA sequences coding for the same CDR3. The V call is TRBV29-1, the J call TRBJ1-5, with D possibly TRBD1 on 6 matching bases. The CDR3 runs to 12 residues. Deletions cut 6 bases from V and 1 base from J, with 7 bases between. The germline gives CDR1 SQVTM, CDR2 ANQGSEA. CDR3 amino acids: CSVGGSNQPQHF. CDR3 DNA: TGCAGCGTAGGGGGAAGCAATCAGCCCCAGCATTTT.

This clone was counted once. The chain recombines TRBV19 with TRBJ1-3, with D unresolved. The CDR3 extends over 13 amino acids. CDR1 LNHDA and CDR2 SQIVND come from the germline V gene (reference sequence). The germline V and J ends were trimmed by 7 bases and 2 bases, with 9 bases remaining between them. Here the CDR3 DNA reads TGTGCCAGTATGCGATCAACTGGAAACACCATATATTTT. It yields the protein CASMRSTGNTIYF.

This clone was detected ten times or more. This chain uses TRBV9 with TRBJ2-2; TRBD1 matches 7 bases. Germline V gene lookup returns CDR1 SGDLS and CDR2 YYNGEE. The CDR3 has 17 residues. V gave up 4 bases and J gave up 2 bases; unmatched junction bases: 11. CDR3 in amino acids: CASSPDGTAQNTGELFF. CDR3 coding DNA: TGTGCCAGCAGCCCGGATGGGACAGCACAAAACACCGGGGAGCTGTTTTTT.

This chain uses TRBV7-6 with TRBJ2-5, with D possibly being TRBD1 (6 bases). V lost 6 bases to trimming and J lost 6 bases, with 14 bases between them. Looked up from germline, CDR1 is SGHVS and CDR2 is FNYEAQ. The CDR3 runs 13 residues. CDR3 bases: TGTGCCAGCAGTTCTTCCCAGGGGAAGACCCAGTACTTC. Protein sequence: CASSSSQGKTQYF. The full variable domain, with the rest looked up from reference TRBV7-6 and TRBJ2-5, is GAGVSQSPRYKVTKRGQDVALRCDPISGHVSLYWYRQALGQGPEFLTYFNYEAQQDKSGLPNDRFSAERPEGSISTLTIQRTEQRDSAMYRCASSSSQGKTQYFGPGTRLLVL.

The table lists this clone with a count of one. The chain is built from TRBV20-1 and TRBJ1-2; no firm D call. Trimming cost V 3 bases and J 1 base, with 12 bases left between them. The CDR3 is 14 residues long. CDR1 and CDR2 (germline): DFQATT, SNEGSKA (reference sequence). The CDR3 reads CSASNQEVNYGYTF. In DNA, the CDR3 is TGCAGTGCTAGTAATCAAGAGGTTAACTATGGCTACACCTTC.

The chain recombines TRBV24-1 with TRBJ2-1, with 8 bases lining up with TRBD1. J gave up 8 bases and V 4 bases, and 9 bases lay outside the gene matches. The CDR3 is made up of 15 amino acids. The germline gives CDR1 KGHDR, CDR2 SFDVKD. The CDR3 is CATSDPRTGFDEQFF. In nucleotides, the CDR3 is TGTGCCACCAGTGACCCTCGGACAGGGTTCGATGAGCAGTTCTTC.

The V gene is TRBV25-1, the J gene TRBJ2-7; TRBD1 agrees at 8 bases. The ends lost 6 bases at V and 6 bases at J; junction bases unmatched: 4. Germline CDR1 is MGHDK and CDR2 is SYGVNS. The CDR3 runs to 12 residues. CDR3 DNA: TGTGCCAGCAGCCAGGGGGCTGGCGAGCAGTACTTC. The encoded protein is CASSQGAGEQYF.

V and J are TRBV3-1 (or the pseudogene TRBV3-2) and TRBJ1-2; a weak D match, TRBD1 (6 bases). Per germline, CDR1 LGHDT and CDR2 YNNKEL (reference sequence). The CDR3 length is 13 residues. With 4 bases removed from V and 4 bases from J, the gap between germline ends came to 10 bases. CDR3 nucleotide sequence: TGTGCCAGCAGCCGGGACACCGGCTATGGCTACACCTTC. Residues: CASSRDTGYGYTF.

V gene TRBV20-1 combines with J gene TRBJ1-4; tentative D call: TRBD1 (5 bases). This CDR3 region has 13 residues. The V end lost 3 bases, the J end lost 4 bases, and 9 bases lay between the germline ends. Germline assignment: CDR1 DFQATT and CDR2 SNEGSKA (reference sequence). As DNA, the CDR3 is TGCAGTGCTAGTGCACAGGTTAATGAAAAACTGTTTTTT. Amino acids: CSASAQVNEKLFF.

The CDR3 loop is CASSVQGLEGTEAFF. Written as DNA, the CDR3 is TGTGCCAGCAGCGTACAGGGTCTAGAGGGAACTGAAGCTTTCTTT. This chain connects TRBV5-4 to TRBJ1-1; D may be TRBD1 (6 bases). Per germline, CDR1 SGHNT and CDR2 YYREEE (reference sequence). Deletions cut 4 bases from V and 5 bases from J, with 18 bases between. This CDR3 has 15 amino acids. The full variable domain, in which reference TRBV5-4 and TRBJ1-1 provide the parts outside the CDR3, is ETGVTQSPTHLIKTRGQQVTLRCSSQSGHNTVSWYQQALGQGPQFIFQYYREEENGRGNFPPRFSGLQFPNYSSELNVNALELDDSALYLCASSVQGLEGTEAFFGQGTRLTVV.

Here the CDR3 reads CASSLTSSAVTGELFF. In nucleotides, the CDR3 is TGTGCCAGCAGCCTTACTAGCTCGGCCGTCACCGGGGAGCTGTTTTTT. V usage is TRBV7-6 and J usage is TRBJ2-2; D might be TRBD2 (6 bases). The CDR3 sequence is 16 residues long. The V and J ends lost 5 bases and 4 bases respectively, with 17 bases between them. The germline V gene encodes CDR1 SGHVS and CDR2 FNYEAQ.

V and J are TRBV30 and TRBJ1-2; 12 bases fit TRBD1. V gave up 8 bases and J gave up 8 bases; unmatched junction bases: 6. Germline CDR1 and CDR2: GTSNPN and SVGIG (reference sequence). This CDR3 comprises 12 residues. The CDR3 protein is CAGDRGQVGYTF. CDR3 nucleotide sequence: TGTGCCGGGGACAGGGGGCAGGTCGGCTACACCTTC. The full variable domain, its missing parts supplied by reference TRBV30 and TRBJ1-2, is SQTIHQWPATLVQPVGSPLSLECTVEGTSNPNLYWYRQAAGRGLQLLFYSVGIGQISSEVPQNLSASRPQDRQFILSSKKLLLSDSGFYLCAGDRGQVGYTFGSGTRLTVV.

J is TRBJ1-4 and V is TRBV19; maybe TRBD1 (5 bases). V gave up 4 bases and J gave up 8 bases, with 20 bases separating them. The length of the CDR3 is 16 residues. CDR1 is LNHDA, CDR2 SQIVND, per germline (reference sequence). The CDR3 sequence: CASSNRGFGGSEKLFF. The CDR3 DNA reads as TGTGCCAGTAGTAATAGGGGTTTCGGAGGGAGCGAAAAACTGTTTTTT.

V and J are TRBV7-2 and TRBJ2-2, with unresolved D. V was shortened by 1 base and J by 5 bases, with 8 bases between the two germline ends. The CDR3 contains 14 residues. From germline, CDR1 is SGHTA and CDR2 FQGNSA. The CDR3 DNA sequence: TGTGCCAGCAGCTTAGTGTTGTCGACCGGGGAGCTGTTTTTT. The encoded protein is CASSLVLSTGELFF.

The chain employs TRBV28 and TRBJ2-7; a possible D gene is TRBD2 (6 bases). With 3 bases removed from V and 3 bases from J, the gap between germline ends came to 6 bases. There are 12 residues in the CDR3. Per germline, CDR1 MDHEN and CDR2 SYDVKM. In DNA, the CDR3 is TGTGCCAGCAGTTTGCGGGACTACGAGCAGTACTTC. It encodes CASSLRDYEQYF. Filled out from reference TRBV28 and TRBJ2-7, the complete variable domain reads DVKVTQSSRYLVKRTGEKVFLECVQDMDHENMFWYRQDPGLGLRLIYFSYDVKMKEKGDIPEGYSVSREKKERFSLILESASTNQTSMYLCASSLRDYEQYFGPGTRLTVT.